Each of the 14 T cell receptor beta chains below was sequenced from the same sample in a study of cytomegalovirus exposure and HLA in healthy donors. In the PCR, 60 Vbeta and 13 Jbeta primers were used. The data were produced by immunoSEQ multiplex PCR, yet TCRdb's version contains in-frame clones alone and is incomplete. The data contain under 150,000 clones, over 70% of them seen just once; the ten biggest clones take up around 1.9%. Sequenced material: PBMCs. The receptor source for this set is a middle-aged woman in good health and CMV-seronegative.

This rearrangement joins TRBV7-9 to TRBJ2-7, with 7 bases identical to TRBD2. The CDR3 contains 14 residues. From germline, CDR1 is SEHNR and CDR2 FQNEAQ (reference sequence). The V segment lost 6 bases and the J segment 4 bases; nucleotides outside the gene matches: 9. The CDR3 region has the DNA TGTGCCAGCAGGCCCCCGGCGGGAGTATACGAGCAGTACTTC. Protein sequence: CASRPPAGVYEQYF.

This clone was counted only a few times. The chain recombines TRBV19 with TRBJ2-3; D might be TRBD1 (5 bases). Germline CDR1 LNHDA, CDR2 SQIVND (reference sequence). This CDR3 has 13 amino acids. V shed 4 bases and J shed 4 bases, with 9 bases lying between them. This CDR3 reads CASSRIGADTQYF. The CDR3 bases are TGTGCCAGTAGTAGGATAGGGGCAGATACGCAGTATTTT. The variable domain in full, completed from reference TRBV19 and TRBJ2-3, reads DGGITQSPKYLFRKEGQNVTLSCEQNLNHDAMYWYRQDPGQGLRLIYYSQIVNDFQKGDIAEGYSVSREKKESFPLTVTSAQKNPTAFYLCASSRIGADTQYFGPGTRLTVL.

The chain joins TRBV27 to TRBJ2-5, with 8 bases aligning to TRBD1. V was pared by 5 bases and J by 4 bases, with 0 bases of the junction left unmatched. Per germline, CDR1 MNHEY and CDR2 SMNVEV (reference sequence). This CDR3 is 12 amino acids long. The CDR3 loop reads CASSGQGETQYF. The CDR3 region has the DNA TGTGCCAGCAGTGGACAGGGAGAGACCCAGTACTTC.

J is TRBJ1-2 and V is TRBV11-3; D is ambiguous. The CDR3 sequence is 13 residues long. CDR1 and CDR2 (germline): SGHNT, YENEEA. V was clipped by 1 base and J by 6 bases, with 9 bases between them. The CDR3 DNA reads TGTGCCAGCAGCTTAGTTGGGAGGAATGGCTACACCTTC. It translates to CASSLVGRNGYTF.

V is TRBV6-1 and J is TRBJ2-7; TRBD1 matches 7 bases. The length of the CDR3 is 18 residues. Germline lookup yields CDR1 MNHNS and CDR2 SASEGT. J lost 5 bases, V lost 0 bases, and 16 bases had no gene match. Here the CDR3 DNA reads TGTGCCAGCAGTGAAGCGCGGGTCCGACAGGGTTCAACGGACGAGCAGTACTTC. Protein product: CASSEARVRQGSTDEQYF.

The chain has TRBV30 and TRBJ1-3, with D perhaps matching TRBD1 (6 bases). V was clipped by 0 bases and J by 4 bases, with 13 bases between them. Germline V gene data show CDR1 as GTSNPN and CDR2 as SVGIG (reference sequence). The CDR3 spans 15 residues. The CDR3 DNA reads as TGTGCCTGGAGTGTATGGCAGGGGACAGGAAACACCATATATTTT. It specifies CAWSVWQGTGNTIYF. Variable domain in full (rest from reference TRBV30 and TRBJ1-3): SQTIHQWPATLVQPVGSPLSLECTVEGTSNPNLYWYRQAAGRGLQLLFYSVGIGQISSEVPQNLSASRPQDRQFILSSKKLLLSDSGFYLCAWSVWQGTGNTIYFGEGSWLTVV.

The rearrangement joins TRBV5-1 to TRBJ1-1; D gene unclear. The germline CDR1 and CDR2 sequences are SGHRS and YFSETQ. This CDR3 is 15 amino acids long. V was trimmed by 0 bases and J by 1 base, leaving 10 bases between them. In DNA form, the CDR3 reads TGCGCCAGCAGCTTGGAGGGAGCACCGAACACTGAAGCTTTCTTT. Its translation is CASSLEGAPNTEAFF.

This chain connects TRBV2 to TRBJ1-1; 8 bases fit TRBD1. V was pared by 5 bases and J by 1 base, with 3 bases of the junction left unmatched. Germline-derived CDR1 and CDR2 are SNHLY and FYNNEI. The CDR3 totals 14 residues. CDR3 loop: CASSKGQENTEAFF. The CDR3 DNA reads TGTGCCAGCAGTAAGGGACAGGAGAACACTGAAGCTTTCTTT.

This clone has only one observation. The chain uses TRBV6-1 and TRBJ2-5, with 12 bases fitting TRBD2. V trimming: 2 bases; J trimming: 5 bases; junction bases outside the gene matches: 12. The germline CDR1 and CDR2 sequences are MNHNS and SASEGT. The CDR3 sequence is 18 residues long. CDR3 DNA sequence: TGTGCCAGCAGTGAATCTAGCGGGAGGGCCATTGGTAGGGAGACCCAGTACTTC. This gives the protein CASSESSGRAIGRETQYF.

The rearrangement joins TRBV11-2 to TRBJ2-7; D perhaps matches TRBD1 (5 bases). Looked up from germline, CDR1 is SGHAT and CDR2 is FQNNGV. The V and J ends lost 1 base and 5 bases respectively, with 12 bases between them. The CDR3 totals 14 residues. The CDR3 here is CASSLAGIYNEQYF. The CDR3 nucleotides are TGTGCCAGCAGCTTAGCAGGGATCTACAACGAGCAGTACTTC.

The chain links TRBV2 to TRBJ1-4, with a tentative D call TRBD1 (5 bases). V gave up 0 bases and J gave up 0 bases, with 11 bases separating them. Germline CDR1 and CDR2: SNHLY and FYNNEI. This CDR3 comprises 17 residues. The CDR3 bases are TGTGCCAGCAGTGAAGCCCCGGACATTACAACTAATGAAAAACTGTTTTTT. Translated, it gives CASSEAPDITTNEKLFF.

The chain is built from TRBV28 and TRBJ1-5; 7 positions match TRBD1. The length of the CDR3 is 16 residues. Germline CDR1 MDHEN, CDR2 SYDVKM. V lost 2 bases to trimming and J lost 3 bases; unmatched junction nucleotides: 7. The CDR3 here is CASSLQGGGNNQPQHF. For the CDR3, the DNA is TGTGCCAGCAGTTTACAAGGGGGCGGGAACAATCAGCCCCAGCATTTT.

A word on this clone: The junction and the germline gene differ at one end; a read error may be behind it. The gene calls are TRBV7-9 and TRBJ2-4, with TRBD2 identical over 8 bases. CDR1 and CDR2 (germline): SEHNR, FQNEAQ (reference sequence). The CDR3 length is 15 residues. For the CDR3, the DNA is TGTGCCAGCAGCATAGCGGGACTAGCCAAAAACATTCAGTACTTC. Amino acids: CASSIAGLAKNIQYF.

V gene TRBV4-2 combines with J gene TRBJ2-6, with TRBD1 matching over 9 bases. Germline V gene data show CDR1 as LGHNA and CDR2 as YNFKEQ. This CDR3 contains 16 residues. V shed 6 bases and J 4 bases; nucleotides not matched to a gene: 7. The CDR3 DNA follows: TGTGCCAGCAGGGCAACAGGGGGCACCGGGGCCAACGTCCTGACTTTC. It encodes CASRATGGTGANVLTF.